The 8 T cell receptor beta chains given below trace back to one sample, sequenced in a study of blood T cell repertoires in COVID-19. Libraries were prepared by immunoSEQ multiplex PCR; TCRdb keeps only in-frame clonotypes and omits some of them. The sample holds 100,000 or so clones, approximately 90% seen once. What was sequenced was peripheral blood. The receptors come from a man in his fifties or sixties with active COVID-19.

The CDR3 region has the DNA TGTGCCAGCAGTGCGGGACAGACCGACACCGGGGAGCTGTTTTTT. Translating gives CASSAGQTDTGELFF. V and J are TRBV2 and TRBJ2-2; TRBD1 aligns across 7 bases. The CDR3 spans 15 residues. V trimming: 4 bases; J trimming: 3 bases; junction bases outside the gene matches: 5. Germline V CDR1 and CDR2: SNHLY, FYNNEI. Combining the CDR3 with reference TRBV2 and TRBJ2-2 gives the whole variable domain EPEVTQTPSHQVTQMGQEVILRCVPISNHLYFYWYRQILGQKVEFLVSFYNNEISEKSEIFDDQFSVERPDGSNFTLKIRSTKLEDSAMYFCASSAGQTDTGELFFGEGSRLTVL.

V gene TRBV2 combines with J gene TRBJ2-5, with D hard to call. Germline CDR1 SNHLY, CDR2 FYNNEI. V gave up 2 bases and J gave up 2 bases, with 12 bases separating them. This CDR3 is built from 15 residues. CDR3 loop: CASSERVLLQETQYF. The CDR3 region has the DNA TGTGCCAGCAGTGAACGGGTATTGTTACAAGAGACCCAGTACTTC. Combining the CDR3 with reference TRBV2 and TRBJ2-5 gives the whole variable domain EPEVTQTPSHQVTQMGQEVILRCVPISNHLYFYWYRQILGQKVEFLVSFYNNEISEKSEIFDDQFSVERPDGSNFTLKIRSTKLEDSAMYFCASSERVLLQETQYFGPGTRLLVL.

J is TRBJ2-2 and V is TRBV5-1, with unresolved D. V gave up 4 bases and J gave up 5 bases, with 15 bases separating them. Germline V gene sequence: CDR1 SGHRS, CDR2 YFSETQ. The CDR3 consists of 15 residues. The CDR3 is CASSPLIHGTGELFF. The CDR3 nucleotides are TGCGCCAGCAGCCCTCTAATTCACGGGACCGGGGAGCTGTTTTTT.

The rearrangement joins TRBV18 to TRBJ2-6, with D possibly TRBD2 on 7 matching bases. V lost 0 bases and J 2 bases, leaving 17 bases between the germline ends. This CDR3 has 19 residues. The germline CDR1 and CDR2 sequences are KGHSH and LQKENI. This CDR3 is CASSPPLAGAAPGANVLTF. The CDR3 region has the DNA TGTGCCAGCTCACCACCACTCGCGGGGGCGGCGCCTGGGGCCAACGTCCTGACTTTC. Together with reference TRBV18 and TRBJ2-6, the CDR3 gives the full variable domain: NAGVMQNPRHLVRRRGQEARLRCSPMKGHSHVYWYRQLPEEGLKFMVYLQKENIIDESGMPKERFSAEFPKEGPSILRIQQVVRGDSAAYFCASSPPLAGAAPGANVLTFGAGSRLTVL.

The chain couples TRBV7-7 to TRBJ2-2; 8 bases agree with TRBD1. The CDR3 is made up of 14 amino acids. CDR1 SSHAT and CDR2 FNYEAQ come from the germline V gene (reference sequence). The junction had 4 bases not matched to a gene; V was cut back by 4 bases and J by 6 bases. For the CDR3, the DNA is TGTGCCAGCAGCTACGGGACAGGTTCCGGGGAGCTGTTTTTT. This codes for CASSYGTGSGELFF.

The chain carries TRBV11-2 and TRBJ1-3; 7 bases line up with TRBD1. CDR1 is SGHAT, CDR2 FQNNGV, per germline. The V and J ends lost 1 base and 4 bases, in that order; junction bases with no gene match: 4. The CDR3 has 15 amino acids. CDR3 protein: CASSLGDSGGNTIYF. The CDR3 bases are TGTGCCAGCAGCTTAGGGGACAGCGGCGGAAACACCATATATTTT.

V gene TRBV28 combines with J gene TRBJ2-7; no firm D call. CDR1 and CDR2 from the germline V gene are MDHEN and SYDVKM. This CDR3 region has 10 residues. Trimming pared 8 bases from V and 6 bases from J, leaving 8 bases between. The CDR3 sequence is CASFGPEQYF. The CDR3 nucleotides read TGTGCCAGCTTTGGGCCCGAGCAGTACTTC.

The V call is TRBV6-4, the J call TRBJ2-3; 8 bases agree with TRBD2. Trimming took 0 bases from V and 11 from J; bases not matched to a gene: 13. The CDR3 runs to 16 residues. Germline V gene data show CDR1 as MRHNA and CDR2 as SNTAGT. The CDR3 reads CASSDSAGGVGRKQYF. The DNA of the CDR3 is TGTGCCAGCAGTGACTCGGCGGGGGGCGTCGGCCGTAAGCAGTATTTT.